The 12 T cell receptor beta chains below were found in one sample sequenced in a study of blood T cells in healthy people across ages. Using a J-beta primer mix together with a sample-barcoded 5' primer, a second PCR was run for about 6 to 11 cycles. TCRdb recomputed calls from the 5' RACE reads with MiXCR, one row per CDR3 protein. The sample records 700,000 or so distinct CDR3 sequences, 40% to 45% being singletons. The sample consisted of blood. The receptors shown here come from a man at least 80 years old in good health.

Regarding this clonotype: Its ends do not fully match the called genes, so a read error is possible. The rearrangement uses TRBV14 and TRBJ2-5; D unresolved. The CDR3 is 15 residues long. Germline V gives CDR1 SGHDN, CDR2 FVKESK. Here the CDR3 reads CAGSQHDKVINEQYF. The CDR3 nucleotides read TGTGCCGGCAGCCAACACGACAAAGTTATCAATGAGCAGTACTTC.

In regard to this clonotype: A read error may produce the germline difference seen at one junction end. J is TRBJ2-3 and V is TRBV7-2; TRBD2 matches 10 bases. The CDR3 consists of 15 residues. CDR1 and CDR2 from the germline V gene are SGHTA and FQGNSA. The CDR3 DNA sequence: TGTGTCAGCAGTCGAGCGGGAGGGGTAGTTGATACGCAGTATTTT. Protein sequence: CVSSRAGGVVDTQYF.

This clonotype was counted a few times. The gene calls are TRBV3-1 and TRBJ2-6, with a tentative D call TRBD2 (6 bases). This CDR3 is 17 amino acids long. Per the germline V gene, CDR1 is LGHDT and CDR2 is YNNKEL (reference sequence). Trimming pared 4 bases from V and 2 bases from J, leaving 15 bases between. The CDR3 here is CASSLSPTGAGANVLTF. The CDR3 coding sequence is TGTGCCAGCAGCCTATCCCCAACGGGAGCTGGGGCCAACGTCCTGACTTTC.

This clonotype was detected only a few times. CDR3 DNA: TGTGCCAGCAGCTTAGACTCCACGGCCTACGAGCAGTACTTC. It specifies CASSLDSTAYEQYF. The V and J genes are TRBV7-2 and TRBJ2-7, with D unresolved. This CDR3 region has 14 residues. The V and J ends lost 1 base and 2 bases respectively, with 9 bases between them. Germline V gene sequence: CDR1 SGHTA, CDR2 FQGNSA.

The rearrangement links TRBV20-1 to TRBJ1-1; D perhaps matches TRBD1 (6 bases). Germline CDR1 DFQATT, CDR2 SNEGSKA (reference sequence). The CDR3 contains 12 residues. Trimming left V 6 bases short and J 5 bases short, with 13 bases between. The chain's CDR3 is CSAIPDRTEAFF. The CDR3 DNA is TGCAGTGCCATTCCTGACAGGACTGAAGCTTTCTTT.

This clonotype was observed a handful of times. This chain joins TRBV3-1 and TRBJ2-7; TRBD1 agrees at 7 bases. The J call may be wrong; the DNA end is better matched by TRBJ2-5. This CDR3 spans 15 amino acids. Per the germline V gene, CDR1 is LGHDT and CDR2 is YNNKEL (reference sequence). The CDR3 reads CASSPLTGSGETQYF. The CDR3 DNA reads TGTGCCAGCAGCCCCTTGACAGGGAGCGGCGAGACCCAGTACTTC.

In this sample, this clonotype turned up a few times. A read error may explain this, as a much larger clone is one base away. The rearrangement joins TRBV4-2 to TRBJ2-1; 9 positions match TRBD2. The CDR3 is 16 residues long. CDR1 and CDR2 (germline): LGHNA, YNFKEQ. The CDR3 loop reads CACSQRTSEDYNEQFF. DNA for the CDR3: TGTGCCTGCAGCCAGAGGACTAGCGAGGACTACAATGAGCAGTTCTTC.

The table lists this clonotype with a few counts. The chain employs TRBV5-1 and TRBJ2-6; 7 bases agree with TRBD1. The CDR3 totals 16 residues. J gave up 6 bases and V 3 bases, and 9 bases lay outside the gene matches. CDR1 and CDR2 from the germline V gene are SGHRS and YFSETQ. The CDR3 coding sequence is TGCGCCAGCAGCTACACAGGGGTTCATGAGGCCAACGTCCTGACTTTC. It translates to CASSYTGVHEANVLTF.

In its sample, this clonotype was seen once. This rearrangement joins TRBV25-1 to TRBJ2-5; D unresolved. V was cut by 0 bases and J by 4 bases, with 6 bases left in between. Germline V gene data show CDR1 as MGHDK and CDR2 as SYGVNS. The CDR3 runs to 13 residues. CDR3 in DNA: TGTGCCAGCAGTGAATACGTCCGAGAGACCCAGTACTTC. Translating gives CASSEYVRETQYF.

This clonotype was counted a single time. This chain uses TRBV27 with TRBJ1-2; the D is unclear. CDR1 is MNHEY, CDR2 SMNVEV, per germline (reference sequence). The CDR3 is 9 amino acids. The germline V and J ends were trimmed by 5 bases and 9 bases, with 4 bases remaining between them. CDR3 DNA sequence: TGTGCCAGCAGTCAGAGCTACACCTTC. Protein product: CASSQSYTF.

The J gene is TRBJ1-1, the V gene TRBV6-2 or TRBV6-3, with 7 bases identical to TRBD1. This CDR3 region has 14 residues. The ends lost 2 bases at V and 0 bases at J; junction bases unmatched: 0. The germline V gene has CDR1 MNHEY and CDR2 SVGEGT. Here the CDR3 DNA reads TGTGCCAGCAGTTACGACAGGGTGAACACTGAAGCTTTCTTT. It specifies CASSYDRVNTEAFF.

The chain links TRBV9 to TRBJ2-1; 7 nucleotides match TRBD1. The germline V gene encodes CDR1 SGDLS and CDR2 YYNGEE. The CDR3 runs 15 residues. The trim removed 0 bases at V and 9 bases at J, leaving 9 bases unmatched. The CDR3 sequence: CASSVAPTGTTEQFF. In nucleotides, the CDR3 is TGTGCCAGCAGCGTAGCCCCGACAGGGACAACTGAGCAGTTCTTC. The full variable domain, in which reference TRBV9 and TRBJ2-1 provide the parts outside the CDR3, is DSGVTQTPKHLITATGQRVTLRCSPRSGDLSVYWYQQSLDQGLQFLIQYYNGEERAKGNILERFSAQQFPDLHSELNLSSLELGDSALYFCASSVAPTGTTEQFFGPGTRLTVL.